The entry below describes one T cell receptor beta chain. What it recognizes is unknown. The sample is drawn from a study of vaccination effects on CD4 cells after COVID-19. As for the study in general: IL-2 at 10 IU/ml and peptides at roughly 10 ug/ml were added to cultured PBMC, around 2 million per well.

Isolation of CD4+ T cells took place after around 10 days of culture. Nucleocapsid antibody tests were negative, and the vaccine recipients had no prior SARS-CoV-2 infection. Sequenced by immunoSEQ multiplex PCR; TCRdb stores in-frame clones only, minus some. Among roughly 56,000 clones listed, more than 60% were seen once. General observations from the study: There was marked clonal contraction among infection- and vaccine-induced clones late after vaccination.

J was trimmed by 3 bases and V by 3 bases; bases with no gene match: 4. Germline values: CDR1 WNHNN, CDR2 SYGVQD (reference sequence). There are 14 residues in the CDR3. Sequencing was performed on CD4+ T cells from PBMCs cultured without peptide, taken before COVID-19 vaccination. The clonotype comes from a human donor who received a COVID-19 vaccine. The chain employs TRBV10-1 and TRBJ2-5; 7 nucleotides line up with TRBD2. Here the CDR3 DNA reads TGCGCCAGCAGTGAAGTAGGGAGGGAAGAGACCCAGTACTTC. It yields the protein CASSEVGREETQYF.